These 25 T cell receptor beta chains came from one sample sequenced in a study of control samples from healthy donors and cancer patients (dated by TCRdb to the early 2020s). Library preparation used the immunoSEQ multiplex PCR assay. TCRdb retrieved this table from immuneACCESS and kept in-frame rearrangements only. Not all clones are present; in checked studies, unresolved V genes account for under half, and no reason is known for the remainder. The sample table shows some 71,000 clones, and roughly 90% are seen once. The ten most abundant clones make up under 20% of the sample. Sequencing was carried out using PBMCs. The receptors derive from a man in his fifties or sixties with lung cancer.

This clone was seen a single time. The chain is built from TRBV6-4 and TRBJ1-6; 7 bases match TRBD1. CDR3 length: 15 amino acids. Germline V gene data show CDR1 as MRHNA and CDR2 as SNTAGT. V gave up 4 bases and J gave up 2 bases; unmatched junction bases: 2. The CDR3 DNA sequence: TGTGCCAGCAGTGGAACAGGGGCCTATAATTCACCCCTCCACTTT. It specifies CASSGTGAYNSPLHF.

The DNA for the CDR3 is TGCGCCAGCAGTAGACAGACCCTCCCCCAAGAGACCCAGTACTTC. Its translation: CASSRQTLPQETQYF. The chain carries TRBV5-1 and TRBJ2-5, with a weak D call TRBD1 (5 bases). This CDR3 spans 15 amino acids. The germline gives CDR1 SGHRS, CDR2 YFSETQ. With 5 bases removed from V and 1 base from J, the gap between germline ends came to 15 bases.

V and J are TRBV6-1 and TRBJ1-4, with 7 bases that match TRBD1. This CDR3 contains 14 residues. CDR1 and CDR2 from the germline V gene are MNHNS and SASEGT. The trim removed 1 base at V and 6 bases at J, leaving 2 bases unmatched. In DNA form, the CDR3 reads TGTGCCAGCAGTGAAGGGGACAGTGATGAAAAACTGTTTTTT. Its protein product is CASSEGDSDEKLFF.

The chain employs TRBV19 and TRBJ1-2, with 7 bases aligning to TRBD1. CDR1 is LNHDA, CDR2 SQIVND, per germline (reference sequence). J was trimmed by 5 bases and V by 5 bases; bases with no gene match: 14. This CDR3 is 16 amino acids long. CDR3 coding DNA: TGTGCCAGTAGTTTCAGGCGGAGGGGGCTGGAGTATGGCTACACCTTC. It is translated as CASSFRRRGLEYGYTF.

This CDR3 reads CASSLSPRQGSYEQYF. For the CDR3, the DNA is TGTGCCAGCAGTTTATCACCGAGACAGGGGAGCTACGAGCAGTACTTC. The genes are TRBV27 and TRBJ2-7, with 8 nucleotides matching TRBD1. The CDR3 runs to 16 residues. The J segment lost 3 bases and the V segment lost 0 bases, leaving 7 bases of the junction unmatched. Germline CDR1 and CDR2: MNHEY and SMNVEV (reference sequence).

The rearrangement joins TRBV10-3 to TRBJ2-5, with a possible D match to TRBD1 (5 bases). The CDR3 contains 13 residues. Germline CDR1 is ENHRY and CDR2 is SYGVKD. Deletions cut 8 bases from V and 4 bases from J, with 14 bases between. CDR3 bases: TGTGCCATCGGGGCTTCTCATCGAGAGACCCAGTACTTC. It translates to CAIGASHRETQYF.

The rearrangement uses TRBV5-1 and TRBJ2-5; 10 positions match TRBD1. The CDR3 loop spans 14 amino acids. Germline CDR1 is SGHRS and CDR2 is YFSETQ. V shed 7 bases, J shed 3 bases, and the junction held 6 bases outside the gene matches. The CDR3: CASRAGTGEETQYF. CDR3 DNA: TGCGCCAGCCGCGCCGGGACAGGGGAAGAGACCCAGTACTTC.

V and J are TRBV5-4 and TRBJ1-3, with a tentative D call TRBD1 (5 bases). This CDR3 comprises 18 residues. Germline CDR1 SGHNT, CDR2 YYREEE (reference sequence). V lost 2 bases and J 4 bases, leaving 22 bases between the germline ends. For the CDR3, the DNA is TGTGCCAGCAGCTTTTCCTCTTCTTCTGGGGGTGCAGGAAACACCATATATTTT. The encoded protein is CASSFSSSSGGAGNTIYF.

The chain employs TRBV13 and TRBJ1-2; 8 nucleotides align to TRBD1. Germline assignment: CDR1 PRHDT and CDR2 FYEKMQ (reference sequence). The V gene end was trimmed by 0 bases and the J gene end by 8 bases; junction bases not matched to a gene: 2. The CDR3 consists of 13 residues. The CDR3 protein is CASSLGTGVGYTF. The CDR3 DNA follows: TGTGCCAGCAGCTTAGGGACAGGGGTCGGCTACACCTTC.

V is TRBV18 and J is TRBJ2-5; D gene unclear. The CDR3 runs to 11 residues. Germline lookup yields CDR1 KGHSH and CDR2 LQKENI. Trimming removed 5 bases at V and 2 bases at J, with 3 bases between. The CDR3 loop reads CASSNQETQYF. In DNA, the CDR3 is TGTGCCAGCTCAAATCAAGAGACCCAGTACTTC.

The chain joins TRBV18 to TRBJ1-1; D is uncertain. The germline V gene encodes CDR1 KGHSH and CDR2 LQKENI. This CDR3 has 14 amino acids. With 0 bases removed from V and 6 bases from J, the gap between germline ends came to 11 bases. CDR3 protein: CASSPPVDGAEAFF. Written as DNA, the CDR3 is TGTGCCAGCTCACCACCAGTTGATGGAGCTGAAGCTTTCTTT. Full variable domain (outside the CDR3, taken from reference TRBV18 and TRBJ1-1): NAGVMQNPRHLVRRRGQEARLRCSPMKGHSHVYWYRQLPEEGLKFMVYLQKENIIDESGMPKERFSAEFPKEGPSILRIQQVVRGDSAAYFCASSPPVDGAEAFFGQGTRLTVV.

This chain joins TRBV30 and TRBJ2-1, with TRBD2 matching over 12 bases. Germline V lookup: CDR1 GTSNPN, CDR2 SVGIG (reference sequence). The V and J ends lost 6 bases and 4 bases, in that order; junction bases with no gene match: 16. CDR3 length equals 18 residues. The CDR3 spells CACKGWSSGGAAYNEQFF. The CDR3 region has the DNA TGTGCCTGCAAGGGGTGGTCTAGCGGGGGGGCGGCTTACAATGAGCAGTTCTTC.

The rearrangement uses TRBV5-1 and TRBJ1-2; 10 positions agree with TRBD1. The CDR3 has 14 residues. V was clipped by 4 bases and J by 5 bases; unmatched bases: 5. Germline V gene sequence: CDR1 SGHRS, CDR2 YFSETQ. The CDR3 bases are TGCGCCAGCAGCGGGGGGACAGGGGAGTATGGCTACACCTTC. Translating gives CASSGGTGEYGYTF.

This chain joins TRBV7-8 and TRBJ2-1; 11 bases line up with TRBD1. This CDR3 contains 15 residues. Germline V gene data show CDR1 as SGHVS and CDR2 as FQNEAQ. V shed 5 bases and J 7 bases; nucleotides not matched to a gene: 7. The CDR3: CASSGGTGGPNEQFF. In DNA form, the CDR3 reads TGTGCCAGCAGCGGCGGGACAGGGGGTCCTAATGAGCAGTTCTTC.

The chain is built from TRBV5-5 and TRBJ1-5, with D maybe TRBD1 (6 bases). The V end lost 4 bases, the J end lost 5 bases, and 16 bases lay between the germline ends. CDR3 length: 15 amino acids. The V gene's germline CDR1 is SGHKS and CDR2 YYEKEE (reference sequence). DNA for the CDR3: TGTGCCAGCAGCCGCAGTACAGGGCCGGATCAGCCCCAGCATTTT. Translating gives CASSRSTGPDQPQHF. The whole variable domain, remainder taken from reference TRBV5-5 and TRBJ1-5, is DAGVTQSPTHLIKTRGQQVTLRCSPISGHKSVSWYQQVLGQGPQFIFQYYEKEERGRGNFPDRFSARQFPNYSSELNVNALLLGDSALYLCASSRSTGPDQPQHFGDGTRLSIL.

In its sample, this clone was seen once. The CDR3 nucleotides are TGTGCCAGCAGCTTGTGGGTTTTGAGGGAAGAGACCCAGTACTTC. It is translated as CASSLWVLREETQYF. V is TRBV5-6 and J is TRBJ2-5; D perhaps matches TRBD2 (5 bases). This CDR3 has 15 amino acids. Trimming pared 1 base from V and 3 bases from J, leaving 13 bases between. CDR1 and CDR2 from the germline V gene are SGHDT and YYEEEE.

The V and J genes are TRBV5-1 and TRBJ2-7; D remains ambiguous. The germline CDR1 and CDR2 sequences are SGHRS and YFSETQ. The CDR3 totals 11 residues. Trimming removed 4 bases at V and 2 bases at J, with 4 bases between. The CDR3 spells CASSTTYEQYF. DNA of the CDR3: TGCGCCAGCAGCACCACCTACGAGCAGTACTTC.

This sequence joins TRBV6-6 and TRBJ1-1, with D unresolved. The CDR3 totals 14 residues. Trimming removed 2 bases from V and 1 base from J, with 8 bases in between. Germline-derived CDR1 and CDR2 are MNHNY and SVGAGI (reference sequence). In nucleotides, the CDR3 is TGTGCCAGCAGTTACGACGGTTCGAACACTGAAGCTTTCTTT. It is translated as CASSYDGSNTEAFF.

The V and J genes are TRBV5-1 and TRBJ2-2, with D perhaps matching TRBD2 (7 bases). This CDR3 is built from 13 residues. Germline CDR1 reads SGHRS; CDR2 reads YFSETQ. V lost 7 bases, J lost 4 bases, and 11 bases lay in between. CDR3 nucleotide sequence: TGCGCCAGCGCTAGGGGGGGCACCGGGGAGCTGTTTTTT. Translation: CASARGGTGELFF. Full variable domain (missing parts from reference TRBV5-1 and TRBJ2-2): KAGVTQTPRYLIKTRGQQVTLSCSPISGHRSVSWYQQTPGQGLQFLFEYFSETQRNKGNFPGRFSGRQFSNSRSEMNVSTLELGDSALYLCASARGGTGELFFGEGSRLTVL.

The chain employs TRBV5-1 and TRBJ1-3, with D unclear. V lost 0 bases and J 2 bases, leaving 12 bases between the germline ends. CDR1 is SGHRS, CDR2 YFSETQ, per germline. This CDR3 has 16 amino acids. The CDR3 DNA sequence: TGCGCCAGCAGCTTGGGTTCGGGTAAAGCTGGAAACACCATATATTTT. It translates to CASSLGSGKAGNTIYF.

The DNA of the CDR3 is TGCGCCAGCAGCTTGCAGATAAGGGACACTGAAGCTTTCTTT. Its translation: CASSLQIRDTEAFF. The genes are TRBV5-1 and TRBJ1-1; no firm D call. The CDR3 runs to 14 residues. Trimming took off 1 base at V and 3 bases at J, with 10 bases between the two ends. Germline V gene data show CDR1 as SGHRS and CDR2 as YFSETQ.

The rearrangement links TRBV27 to TRBJ2-7; 11 bases fit TRBD1. The trim removed 3 bases at V and 2 bases at J, leaving 3 bases unmatched. CDR1 and CDR2 (germline): MNHEY, SMNVEV (reference sequence). The CDR3 sequence is 15 residues long. CDR3 sequence: CASSLRDRGAYEQYF. The CDR3 DNA follows: TGTGCCAGCAGTTTGAGGGACAGGGGGGCCTACGAGCAGTACTTC.

V gene TRBV5-1 combines with J gene TRBJ2-2; D is uncertain. This CDR3 has 17 amino acids. With 0 bases removed from V and 3 bases from J, the gap between germline ends came to 15 bases. Germline V gene lookup returns CDR1 SGHRS and CDR2 YFSETQ. The CDR3: CASSLVVSNADTGELFF. Written as DNA, the CDR3 is TGCGCCAGCAGCTTGGTAGTCTCCAATGCGGACACCGGGGAGCTGTTTTTT.

This rearrangement joins TRBV4-1 to TRBJ1-1, with TRBD1 matching 7 bases. The J segment lost 1 base and the V segment lost 1 base, leaving 12 bases of the junction unmatched. CDR1 is MGHRA and CDR2 is YSYEKL in the germline V gene. CDR3 size: 18 residues. CDR3 in DNA: TGCGCCAGCAGCCAAGCCCCAACGGAGGGGGCAAGGAACACTGAAGCTTTCTTT. Amino acid sequence: CASSQAPTEGARNTEAFF.

The chain couples TRBV9 to TRBJ2-2; tentatively, D is TRBD1 (5 bases). CDR1 is SGDLS, CDR2 YYNGEE, per germline. V shed 4 bases and J shed 2 bases, with 12 bases lying between them. The CDR3 consists of 15 residues. The CDR3 bases are TGTGCCAGCAGCCCATTCGACAGAAACACCGGGGAGCTGTTTTTT. It encodes CASSPFDRNTGELFF.